This TCR beta chain was found in a study of blood T cell repertoires in COVID-19. Study context: Sources were T cells, B-cell-depleted T cells, or PBMCs; the material itself was cDNA or gDNA.

This clone was seen a handful of times. In the source study's methods: By means of reference gene primer amplification, nucleated cell counts were estimated. Assay: immunoSEQ multiplex PCR; the TCRdb copy retains only in-frame clones and omits some. Clone size and V and J calls were adopted from that table, with D and trimming inferred from the DNA. The sample yields fewer than 180,000 clones, about 86% seen once. This receptor was obtained from a man in his sixties or seventies with acute or convalescent COVID-19. Sequencing used peripheral blood.

CDR3 protein: CASSYGGTSQFF. CDR3 bases: TGTGCCAGCAGTTACGGTGGGACTAGTCAGTTCTTC. This chain connects TRBV6-5 to TRBJ2-1, with 8 bases that match TRBD2. Trimming removed 2 bases from V and 13 bases from J; junction bases left unmatched: 4. Germline CDR1 and CDR2: MNHEY and SVGAGI. The CDR3 length is 12 residues.